The clone carrying this T cell receptor (beta chain) was detected ten times or more. TCRdb itself ran the 5' RACE reads through MiXCR, one entry per CDR3 protein. Of 80,000 to 100,000 distinct CDR3 sequences detected, 8.8% appear once; the ten largest clones hold under 6%. Trimming took off 3 bases at V and 2 bases at J, with 17 bases between the two ends. The CDR3 runs 16 residues. Per germline, CDR1 LNHNV and CDR2 YYDKDF (reference sequence). This specimen belongs to a study of CD8 T cells in ankylosing spondylitis. Sample: blood, either unsorted or a sorted T cell fraction (not recorded which). The chain couples TRBV15 to TRBJ2-7; D ambiguous. This TCR was sampled from a male donor with ankylosing spondylitis or in good health (not recorded which). The CDR3 reads CATSSRVTLKPYEQYF. CDR3 DNA sequence: TGTGCCACCAGCAGTCGGGTAACTCTAAAGCCCTACGAGCAGTACTTC.